This TCR beta chain was found in a study of regulatory T cells in long-lasting Graves disease. The CDR3 consists of 14 residues. Germline trimming cut 5 bases from V and 10 bases from J; bases unmatched to any gene: 11. The germline CDR1 and CDR2 sequences are DFQATT and SNEGSKA (reference sequence). Time point here: persistent/refractory GD, antithyroid drugs over 5 years with positive TRAb. TCR sequences were obtained from RNA taken from PBMCs. Arm-PCR of CDR3 regions with iRepertoire HTBI primers generated TCR beta libraries. In the authors' workflow: The study identified around 62 TRBV and 14 to 15 TRBJ segments across samples. TCRdb passed the multiplex PCR reads through MiXCR, listing each CDR3 protein once. The V and J calls here are based on TCRdb, not the publication. The sample consists of about 460,000 distinct CDR3 sequences, around a fifth of them appearing once.

This sample comprised peripheral blood mononuclear cells (PBMCs), obtained when the disease was refractory, from a patient treated with antithyroid drugs. The clonotype comes from a female donor with Graves disease. The rearrangement links TRBV20-1 to TRBJ1-6, with 7 bases matching TRBD1. CDR3 coding DNA: TGCAGTGCTTCGATAGGGGGCTCTGGATCACCCCTCCACTTT. Its protein is CSASIGGSGSPLHF.